One and the same sample provided the 23 T cell receptor beta chains below, sequenced in a study of blood T cell repertoires in COVID-19. This table comes from immunoSEQ multiplex PCR, and its TCRdb copy is limited to in-frame clones, with some not included. The sample records tens of thousands of clones, over 75% being singletons. Material for sequencing was peripheral blood. Receptors originate from a human donor in a cohort sampled during active COVID-19.

The V and J genes are TRBV5-5 and TRBJ2-7; D is perhaps TRBD2 (5 bases). The CDR3 extends over 15 amino acids. From germline, CDR1 is SGHKS and CDR2 YYEKEE (reference sequence). Deletions cut 4 bases from V and 3 bases from J, with 17 bases between. In DNA form, the CDR3 reads TGTGCCAGCAGCCTGGCTGGCGGGCAGTACTACGAGCAGTACTTC. It encodes CASSLAGGQYYEQYF.

The chain joins TRBV19 to TRBJ2-3; 10 bases are shared with TRBD1. Germline V gene sequence: CDR1 LNHDA, CDR2 SQIVND (reference sequence). With V trimmed by 7 bases and J by 2 bases, 3 bases remained unmatched. The CDR3 is 14 residues long. CDR3 nucleotides: TGTGCCAGTAAGGGGACAGGGGTCACAGATACGCAGTATTTT. It is translated as CASKGTGVTDTQYF.

The rearrangement joins TRBV19 to TRBJ2-7; perhaps TRBD1 as D (6 bases). The germline V gene encodes CDR1 LNHDA and CDR2 SQIVND (reference sequence). The V end lost 5 bases, the J end lost 2 bases, and 13 bases lay between the germline ends. CDR3 length: 14 residues. Here the CDR3 reads CASSPGYRAYEQYF. The CDR3 nucleotides read TGTGCCAGTAGTCCCGGTTACAGGGCCTACGAGCAGTACTTC.

This clone was observed a handful of times. This chain joins TRBV12-3 or TRBV12-4 and TRBJ1-1, with TRBD1 matching over 10 bases. After removal of 6 bases from V and 10 bases from J, the junction contained 2 bases not matched to a gene. CDR3 size: 11 residues. This CDR3 is CASRRTGGAFF. Here the CDR3 DNA reads TGTGCCAGCAGGCGGACAGGGGGAGCTTTCTTT.

The chain has TRBV4-1 and TRBJ2-6, with D perhaps matching TRBD1 (6 bases). V was cut by 5 bases and J by 0 bases, with 14 bases left in between. The germline gives CDR1 MGHRA, CDR2 YSYEKL. This CDR3 contains 17 residues. The CDR3 protein is CASSTSGARSGANVLTF. The CDR3 DNA sequence: TGCGCCAGCAGCACCTCAGGGGCGCGCTCTGGGGCCAACGTCCTGACTTTC.

The CDR3 coding sequence is TGTGCCAGCAGTCCCCTACAGGGGGCGGGTGGCTACACCTTC. This translates into CASSPLQGAGGYTF. The rearrangement joins TRBV6-4 to TRBJ1-2, with TRBD1 matching 9 bases. Germline CDR1 and CDR2: MRHNA and SNTAGT. The trim removed 5 bases at V and 7 bases at J, leaving 8 bases unmatched. This CDR3 has 14 residues.

The J gene is TRBJ2-1, the V gene TRBV7-3; 15 bases are a match to TRBD2. The germline CDR1 and CDR2 sequences are SGHTA and FQGTGA. V lost 5 bases, J lost 9 bases, and 17 bases stayed unmatched. The CDR3 spans 19 residues. For the CDR3, the DNA is TGTGCCAGCAGCCCATACGGGACTAGCGGGGGGTTACCCAAGCCTGAGCAGTTCTTC. Its protein is CASSPYGTSGGLPKPEQFF.

The chain is built from TRBV6-2 or TRBV6-3 and TRBJ2-3; 13 positions match TRBD2. The CDR3 loop spans 19 amino acids. V shed 2 bases, J shed 4 bases, and the junction held 12 bases outside the gene matches. Germline V lookup: CDR1 MNHEY, CDR2 SVGEGT. The CDR3 is CASSYPTKTSGGPPDTQYF. The DNA of the CDR3 is TGTGCCAGCAGTTACCCCACCAAGACTAGCGGGGGGCCTCCAGATACGCAGTATTTT.

The chain recombines TRBV3-1 (or the pseudogene TRBV3-2) with TRBJ1-1; TRBD1 matches 8 bases. The CDR3 loop spans 14 amino acids. Losses at the gene ends were 1 base for V and 6 bases for J; bases not matched to a gene: 4. Germline V gene sequence: CDR1 LGHDT, CDR2 YNNKEL (reference sequence). CDR3 nucleotide sequence: TGTGCCAGCAGCCAAGGGACAGGGAGACCTGAAGCTTTCTTT. Translated: CASSQGTGRPEAFF.

The chain links TRBV24-1 to TRBJ2-5; 9 nucleotides align to TRBD2. CDR3 length: 15 amino acids. J was trimmed by 0 bases and V by 6 bases; bases with no gene match: 4. Germline V gene lookup returns CDR1 KGHDR and CDR2 SFDVKD. The DNA for the CDR3 is TGTGCCACCAGTCAAAGCGGGGGGTACCAAGAGACCCAGTACTTC. Its protein is CATSQSGGYQETQYF.

V usage is TRBV5-6 and J usage is TRBJ2-1; 11 bases agree with TRBD2. Trimming at V came to 5 bases and at J to 3 bases, leaving 10 bases not matched to a gene. The CDR3 is 17 amino acids. CDR1 and CDR2 (germline): SGHDT, YYEEEE. CDR3 nucleotides: TGTGCCAGCAGTTACGGAACTAGCGGGGGAGTCTACAATGAGCAGTTCTTC. Translation gives CASSYGTSGGVYNEQFF.

CDR3 loop: CASTIGRGSGNTIYF. Written as DNA, the CDR3 is TGTGCCAGCACTATTGGACGGGGCTCTGGAAACACCATATATTTT. V is TRBV9 and J is TRBJ1-3; D is uncertain. CDR3 size: 15 residues. V gave up 6 bases and J gave up 0 bases, with 13 bases separating them. Germline CDR1 and CDR2: SGDLS and YYNGEE.

The chain joins TRBV6-2 or TRBV6-3 to TRBJ1-6, with 7 bases lining up with TRBD1. The length of the CDR3 is 18 residues. Germline V CDR1 and CDR2: MNHEY, SVGEGT. The trim removed 4 bases at V and 7 bases at J, leaving 16 bases unmatched. CDR3 coding DNA: TGTGCCAGCAGTTTTATTGTGAGTGAGGGGGCATCGAATTCACCCCTCCACTTT. Protein product: CASSFIVSEGASNSPLHF.

The rearrangement joins TRBV13 to TRBJ2-2, with TRBD2 identical over 8 bases. V lost 1 base to trimming and J lost 0 bases; unmatched junction nucleotides: 4. The CDR3 runs 17 residues. Germline V lookup: CDR1 PRHDT, CDR2 FYEKMQ (reference sequence). The DNA for the CDR3 is TGTGCCAGCAGCTTAGACCTACTAGCGGCGAACACCGGGGAGCTGTTTTTT. This sequence encodes CASSLDLLAANTGELFF.

The genes are TRBV27 and TRBJ1-6; no clear D gene. CDR3 size: 12 residues. In germline, CDR1 is MNHEY, CDR2 SMNVEV (reference sequence). Trimming shortened V by 4 bases and J by 7 bases, and 5 bases separated the two germline ends. CDR3 loop: CASSSPNSPLHF. CDR3 sequence (DNA): TGTGCCAGCAGTTCCCCAAATTCACCCCTCCACTTT.

The chain couples TRBV5-5 to TRBJ1-1; D is uncertain. Trimming removed 0 bases at V and 4 bases at J, with 7 bases between. The CDR3 has 13 residues. CDR1 is SGHKS, CDR2 YYEKEE, per germline (reference sequence). This CDR3 reads CASSLGGRTEAFF. The CDR3 DNA follows: TGTGCCAGCAGCTTGGGTGGGCGCACTGAAGCTTTCTTT.

The chain couples TRBV10-3 to TRBJ1-3, with 9 bases that match TRBD1. Germline V gene sequence: CDR1 ENHRY, CDR2 SYGVKD. This CDR3 is built from 17 residues. Losses at the gene ends were 5 bases for V and 1 base for J; bases not matched to a gene: 9. This CDR3 is CAISPGTGIASGNTIYF. CDR3 nucleotide sequence: TGTGCCATCAGTCCCGGGACAGGGATAGCATCTGGAAACACCATATATTTT.

The chain recombines TRBV5-1 with TRBJ2-1, with D maybe TRBD2 (5 bases). V lost 3 bases and J lost 9, with 10 bases in between. Germline lookup yields CDR1 SGHRS and CDR2 YFSETQ. There are 12 residues in the CDR3. CDR3: CASSSRGSEQFF. The DNA of the CDR3 is TGCGCCAGCAGCTCACGGGGATCTGAGCAGTTCTTC. Using reference TRBV5-1 and TRBJ2-1 for the parts outside the CDR3, the full variable domain is KAGVTQTPRYLIKTRGQQVTLSCSPISGHRSVSWYQQTPGQGLQFLFEYFSETQRNKGNFPGRFSGRQFSNSRSEMNVSTLELGDSALYLCASSSRGSEQFFGPGTRLTVL.

This rearrangement joins TRBV7-3 to TRBJ1-1, with D unclear. The CDR3 is 13 amino acids. V lost 5 bases and J 1 base, leaving 8 bases between the germline ends. Germline V gene sequence: CDR1 SGHTA, CDR2 FQGTGA. The CDR3 bases are TGTGCCAGCAGCCCGACATCGAACACTGAAGCTTTCTTT. Translated, it gives CASSPTSNTEAFF.

The chain links TRBV24-1 to TRBJ2-4, with D perhaps matching TRBD1 (6 bases). V was cut by 4 bases and J by 4 bases, with 16 bases left in between. The CDR3 runs to 16 residues. Germline assignment: CDR1 KGHDR and CDR2 SFDVKD. CDR3 DNA: TGTGCCACCAGTGACCCCGCAGACAGGCTGAAAAACATTCAGTACTTC. It codes for CATSDPADRLKNIQYF.

The CDR3 reads CASSPGSGANYGYTF. DNA of the CDR3: TGTGCCAGCAGCCCGGGCTCCGGGGCTAACTATGGCTACACCTTC. The chain joins TRBV7-2 to TRBJ1-2; D gene ambiguous. The V gene's germline CDR1 is SGHTA and CDR2 FQGNSA. V lost 5 bases to trimming and J lost 0 bases, with 13 bases between them. The CDR3 has 15 residues. Supplemented by reference TRBV7-2 and TRBJ1-2, the full variable domain reads GAGVSQSPSNKVTEKGKDVELRCDPISGHTALYWYRQSLGQGLEFLIYFQGNSAPDKSGLPSDRFSAERTGGSVSTLTIQRTQQEDSAVYLCASSPGSGANYGYTFGSGTRLTVV.

The CDR3 here is CASSWYGGLDTEAFF. CDR3 coding DNA: TGCGCCAGCAGCTGGTACGGGGGATTAGACACTGAAGCTTTCTTT. The genes are TRBV5-1 and TRBJ1-1; possibly TRBD1 for D (5 bases). Germline V gene data show CDR1 as SGHRS and CDR2 as YFSETQ. The CDR3 totals 15 residues. V lost 3 bases to trimming and J lost 3 bases, with 15 bases between them.

Within the sample, this clone is medium-sized. J is TRBJ2-7 and V is TRBV3-1 (or the pseudogene TRBV3-2), with D possibly matching TRBD1 (6 bases). In germline, CDR1 is LGHDT, CDR2 YNNKEL (reference sequence). Trimming removed 3 bases at V and 2 bases at J, with 14 bases between. The CDR3 covers 15 residues. The CDR3 DNA sequence: TGTGCCAGCAGCCAGGGGGCCAGCGCAACCTACGAGCAGTACTTC. This codes for CASSQGASATYEQYF.